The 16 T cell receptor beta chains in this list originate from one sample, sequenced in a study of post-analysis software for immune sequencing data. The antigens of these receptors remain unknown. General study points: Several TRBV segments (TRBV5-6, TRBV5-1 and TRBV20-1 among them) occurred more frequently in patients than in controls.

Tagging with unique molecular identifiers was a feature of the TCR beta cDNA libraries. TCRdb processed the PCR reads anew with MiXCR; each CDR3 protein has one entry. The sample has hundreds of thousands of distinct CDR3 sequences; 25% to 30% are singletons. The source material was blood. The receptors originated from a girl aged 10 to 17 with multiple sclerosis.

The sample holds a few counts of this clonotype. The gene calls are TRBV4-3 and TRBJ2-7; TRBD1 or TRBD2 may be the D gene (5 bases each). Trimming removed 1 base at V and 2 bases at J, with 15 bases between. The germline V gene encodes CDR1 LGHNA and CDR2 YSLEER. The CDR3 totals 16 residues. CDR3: CASSQVITRDPYEQYF. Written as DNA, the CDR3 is TGCGCCAGCAGCCAAGTTATCACCCGGGACCCCTACGAGCAGTACTTC.

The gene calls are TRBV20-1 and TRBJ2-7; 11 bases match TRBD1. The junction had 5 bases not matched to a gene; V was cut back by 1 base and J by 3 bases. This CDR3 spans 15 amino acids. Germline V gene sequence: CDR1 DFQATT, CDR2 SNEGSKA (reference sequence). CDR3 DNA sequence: TGCAGTGCTAGAGGGAGGACAGGGGGCAGCTACGAGCAGTACTTC. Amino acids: CSARGRTGGSYEQYF.

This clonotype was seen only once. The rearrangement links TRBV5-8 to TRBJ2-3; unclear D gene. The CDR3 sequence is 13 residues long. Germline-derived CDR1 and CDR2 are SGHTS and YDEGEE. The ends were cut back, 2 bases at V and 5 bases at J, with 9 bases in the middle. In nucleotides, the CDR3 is TGTGCCAGCAGCTTAAGCTTATTAGATACGCAGTATTTT. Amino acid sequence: CASSLSLLDTQYF. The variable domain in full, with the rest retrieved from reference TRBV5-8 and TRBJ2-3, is EAGVTQSPTHLIKTRGQQATLRCSPISGHTSVYWYQQALGLGLQFLLWYDEGEERNRGNFPPRFSGRQFPNYSSELNVNALELEDSALYLCASSLSLLDTQYFGPGTRLTVL.

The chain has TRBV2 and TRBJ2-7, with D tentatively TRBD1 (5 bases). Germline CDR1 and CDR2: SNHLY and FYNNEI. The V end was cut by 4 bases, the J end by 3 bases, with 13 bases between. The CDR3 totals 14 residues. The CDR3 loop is CASSAEDQGYEQYF. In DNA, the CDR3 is TGTGCCAGCAGTGCTGAGGATCAGGGCTACGAGCAGTACTTC.

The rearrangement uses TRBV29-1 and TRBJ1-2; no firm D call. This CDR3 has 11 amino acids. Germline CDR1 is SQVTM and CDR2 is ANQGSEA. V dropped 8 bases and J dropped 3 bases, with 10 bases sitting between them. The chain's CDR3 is CSSPRDYGYTF. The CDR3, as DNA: TGCAGCAGCCCCCGGGACTATGGCTACACCTTC. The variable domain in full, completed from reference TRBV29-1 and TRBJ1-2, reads SAVISQKPSRDICQRGTSLTIQCQVDSQVTMMFWYRQQPGQSLTLIATANQGSEATYESGFVIDKFPISRPNLTFSTLTVSNMSPEDSSIYLCSSPRDYGYTFGSGTRLTVV.

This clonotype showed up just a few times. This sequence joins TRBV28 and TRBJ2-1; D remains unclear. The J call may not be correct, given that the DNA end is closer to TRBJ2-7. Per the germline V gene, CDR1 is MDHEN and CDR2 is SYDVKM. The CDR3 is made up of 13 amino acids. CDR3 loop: CASRGSSYNEQYF. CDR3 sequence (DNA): TGTGCCAGCAGGGGAAGCTCCTACAATGAGCAGTACTTC.

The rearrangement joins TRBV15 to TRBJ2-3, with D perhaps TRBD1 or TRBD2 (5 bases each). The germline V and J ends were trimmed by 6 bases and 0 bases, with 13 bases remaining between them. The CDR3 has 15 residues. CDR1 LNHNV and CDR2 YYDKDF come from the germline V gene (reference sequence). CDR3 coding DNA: TGTGCCACCAGGATCGGGGACGGCAGCACAGATACGCAGTATTTT. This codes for CATRIGDGSTDTQYF.

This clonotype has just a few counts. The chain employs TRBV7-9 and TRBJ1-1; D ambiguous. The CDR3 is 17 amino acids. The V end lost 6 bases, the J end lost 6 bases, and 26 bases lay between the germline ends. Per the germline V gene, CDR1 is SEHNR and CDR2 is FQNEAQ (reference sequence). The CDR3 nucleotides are TGTGCCAGCAGTTCACTACTTACCAGAATAAAGGTAGCTGAAGCTTTCTTT. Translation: CASSSLLTRIKVAEAFF. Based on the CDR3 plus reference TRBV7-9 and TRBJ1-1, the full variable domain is DTGVSQNPRHKITKRGQNVTFRCDPISEHNRLYWYRQTLGQGPEFLTYFQNEAQLEKSRLLSDRFSAERPKGSFSTLEIQRTEQGDSAMYLCASSSLLTRIKVAEAFFGQGTRLTVV.

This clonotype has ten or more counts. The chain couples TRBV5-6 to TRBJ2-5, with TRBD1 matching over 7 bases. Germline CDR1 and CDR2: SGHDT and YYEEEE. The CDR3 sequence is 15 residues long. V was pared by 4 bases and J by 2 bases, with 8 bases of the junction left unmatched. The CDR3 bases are TGTGCCAGCAGCAGTCTCGGCAGGGGGCAAGAGACCCAGTACTTC. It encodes CASSSLGRGQETQYF.

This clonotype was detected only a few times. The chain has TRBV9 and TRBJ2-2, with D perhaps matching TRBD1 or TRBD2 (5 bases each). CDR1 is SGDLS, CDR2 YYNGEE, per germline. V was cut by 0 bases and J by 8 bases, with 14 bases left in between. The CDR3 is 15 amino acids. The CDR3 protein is CASSVDPGTRGELFF. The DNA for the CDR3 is TGTGCCAGCAGCGTAGACCCCGGGACGCGAGGGGAGCTGTTTTTT.

CDR3 region: CASSSRTSADTQYF. In nucleotides, the CDR3 is TGCGCCAGCAGTAGTCGGACTAGTGCAGATACGCAGTATTTT. This chain connects TRBV5-1 to TRBJ2-3, with 7 nucleotides matching TRBD2. J lost 4 bases, V lost 5 bases, and 7 bases had no gene match. This CDR3 region has 14 residues. Germline-derived CDR1 and CDR2 are SGHRS and YFSETQ. The full variable domain, in which reference TRBV5-1 and TRBJ2-3 provide the parts outside the CDR3, is KAGVTQTPRYLIKTRGQQVTLSCSPISGHRSVSWYQQTPGQGLQFLFEYFSETQRNKGNFPGRFSGRQFSNSRSEMNVSTLELGDSALYLCASSSRTSADTQYFGPGTRLTVL.

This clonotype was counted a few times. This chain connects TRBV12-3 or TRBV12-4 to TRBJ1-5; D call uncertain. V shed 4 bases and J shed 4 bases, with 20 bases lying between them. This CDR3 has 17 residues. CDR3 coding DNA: TGTGCCAGCAGTTCAAGACTAAACGACGGACTTAATCAGCCCCAGCATTTT. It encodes CASSSRLNDGLNQPQHF.

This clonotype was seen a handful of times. CDR3 in amino acids: CSARDRVDTQYF. The CDR3 DNA is TGCAGTGCTAGAGATAGGGTGGATACGCAGTATTTT. The rearrangement links TRBV20-1 to TRBJ2-3; D is unresolved. The CDR3 spans 12 residues. V lost 0 bases, J lost 6 bases, and 7 bases lay in between. CDR1 is DFQATT, CDR2 SNEGSKA, per germline (reference sequence).

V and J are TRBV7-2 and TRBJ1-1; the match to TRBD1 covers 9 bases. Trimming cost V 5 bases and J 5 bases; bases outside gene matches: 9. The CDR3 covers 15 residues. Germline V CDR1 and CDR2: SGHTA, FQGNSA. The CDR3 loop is CASSLQGARGTEAFF. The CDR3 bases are TGTGCCAGCAGCCTACAGGGGGCGCGTGGTACTGAAGCTTTCTTT.

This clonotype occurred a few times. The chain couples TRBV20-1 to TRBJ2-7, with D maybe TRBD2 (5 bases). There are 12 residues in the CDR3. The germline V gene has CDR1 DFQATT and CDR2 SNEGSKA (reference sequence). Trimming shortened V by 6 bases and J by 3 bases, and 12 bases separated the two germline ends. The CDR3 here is CSAEGELYEQYF. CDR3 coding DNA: TGCAGTGCCGAGGGTGAGCTCTACGAGCAGTACTTC.

The DNA of the CDR3 is TGTGCCAGCCATCCCCTACGAGTGATGAACACTGAAGCTTTCTTT. This codes for CASHPLRVMNTEAFF. V is TRBV6-6 and J is TRBJ1-1; no definite D call. There are 15 residues in the CDR3. CDR1 and CDR2 from the germline V gene are MNHNY and SVGAGI (reference sequence). Trimming took 8 bases from V and 0 from J, leaving 16 bases between them.